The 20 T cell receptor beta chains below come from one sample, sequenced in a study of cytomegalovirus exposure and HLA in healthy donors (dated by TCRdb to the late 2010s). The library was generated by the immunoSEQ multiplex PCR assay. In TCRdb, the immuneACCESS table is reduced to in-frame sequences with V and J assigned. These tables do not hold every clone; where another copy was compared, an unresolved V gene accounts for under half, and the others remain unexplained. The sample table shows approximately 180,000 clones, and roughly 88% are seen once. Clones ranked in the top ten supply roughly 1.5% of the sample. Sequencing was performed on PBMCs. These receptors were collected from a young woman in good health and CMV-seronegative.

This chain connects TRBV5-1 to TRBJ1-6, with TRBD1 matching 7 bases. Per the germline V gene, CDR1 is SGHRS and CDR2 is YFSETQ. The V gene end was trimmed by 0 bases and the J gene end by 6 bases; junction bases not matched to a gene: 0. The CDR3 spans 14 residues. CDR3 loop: CASSLEGANSPLHF. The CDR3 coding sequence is TGCGCCAGCAGCTTGGAGGGGGCTAATTCACCCCTCCACTTT.

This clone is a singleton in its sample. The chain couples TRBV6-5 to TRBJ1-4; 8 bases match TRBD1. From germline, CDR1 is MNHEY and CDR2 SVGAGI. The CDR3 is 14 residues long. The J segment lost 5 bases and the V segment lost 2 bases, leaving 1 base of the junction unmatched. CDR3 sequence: CASSYDRGNEKLFF. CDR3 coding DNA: TGTGCCAGCAGTTACGACAGGGGAAATGAAAAACTGTTTTTT.

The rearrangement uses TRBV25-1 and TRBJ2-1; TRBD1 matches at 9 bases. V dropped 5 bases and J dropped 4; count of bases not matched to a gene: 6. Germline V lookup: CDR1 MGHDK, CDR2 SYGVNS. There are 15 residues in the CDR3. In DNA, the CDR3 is TGTGCCAGCAGTAACGGACAGGGGCCTTACAATGAGCAGTTCTTC. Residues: CASSNGQGPYNEQFF.

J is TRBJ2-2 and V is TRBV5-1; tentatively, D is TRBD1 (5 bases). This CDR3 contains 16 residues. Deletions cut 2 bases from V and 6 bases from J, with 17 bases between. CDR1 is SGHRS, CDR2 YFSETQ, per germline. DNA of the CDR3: TGCGCCAGCAGCTTTCGGGCCGCCAGGGATGCCGGGGAGCTGTTTTTT. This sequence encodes CASSFRAARDAGELFF.

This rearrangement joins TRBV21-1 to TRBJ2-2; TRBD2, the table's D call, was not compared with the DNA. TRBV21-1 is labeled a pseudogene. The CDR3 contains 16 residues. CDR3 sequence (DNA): TGTGCCAGCAGCAAAGCACGACGGGGAACCGGCGGGGAGCTGTTTTTT. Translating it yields CASSKARRGTGGELFF.

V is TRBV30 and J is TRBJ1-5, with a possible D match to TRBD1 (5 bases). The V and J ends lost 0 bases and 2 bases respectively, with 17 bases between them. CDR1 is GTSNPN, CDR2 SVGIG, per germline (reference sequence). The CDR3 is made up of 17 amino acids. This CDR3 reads CAWSVPRGLAGNQPQHF. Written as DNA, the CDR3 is TGTGCCTGGAGTGTACCCCGGGGGTTAGCGGGCAATCAGCCCCAGCATTTT. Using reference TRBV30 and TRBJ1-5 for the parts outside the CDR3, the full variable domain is SQTIHQWPATLVQPVGSPLSLECTVEGTSNPNLYWYRQAAGRGLQLLFYSVGIGQISSEVPQNLSASRPQDRQFILSSKKLLLSDSGFYLCAWSVPRGLAGNQPQHFGDGTRLSIL.

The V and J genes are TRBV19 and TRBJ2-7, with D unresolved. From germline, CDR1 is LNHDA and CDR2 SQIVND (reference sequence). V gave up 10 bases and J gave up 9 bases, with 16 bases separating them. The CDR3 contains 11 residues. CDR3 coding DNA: TGTGCCACGGCCGCGGAGTTTGGGCAGTACTTC. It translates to CATAAEFGQYF.

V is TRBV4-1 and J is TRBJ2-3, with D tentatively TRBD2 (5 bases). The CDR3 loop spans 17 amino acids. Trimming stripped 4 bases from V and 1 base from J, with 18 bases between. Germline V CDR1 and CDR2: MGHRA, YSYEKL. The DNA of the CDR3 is TGCGCCAGCAGCCGCGGGCCCGCAGGTGCTGGCACAGATACGCAGTATTTT. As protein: CASSRGPAGAGTDTQYF.

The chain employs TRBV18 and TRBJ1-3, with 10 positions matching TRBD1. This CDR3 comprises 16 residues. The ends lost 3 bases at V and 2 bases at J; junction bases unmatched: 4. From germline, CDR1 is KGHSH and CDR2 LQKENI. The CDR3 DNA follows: TGTGCCAGCTCACCCGAGGGACAGGGGACTGGAAACACCATATATTTT. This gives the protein CASSPEGQGTGNTIYF.

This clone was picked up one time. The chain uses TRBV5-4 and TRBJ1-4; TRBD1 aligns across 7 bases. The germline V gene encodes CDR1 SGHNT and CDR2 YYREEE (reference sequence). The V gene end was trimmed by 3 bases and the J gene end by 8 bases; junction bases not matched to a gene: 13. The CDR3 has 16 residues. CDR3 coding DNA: TGTGCCAGCAGCTCGGCCAAGGGGGCCTTTTCCGAAAAACTGTTTTTT. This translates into CASSSAKGAFSEKLFF.

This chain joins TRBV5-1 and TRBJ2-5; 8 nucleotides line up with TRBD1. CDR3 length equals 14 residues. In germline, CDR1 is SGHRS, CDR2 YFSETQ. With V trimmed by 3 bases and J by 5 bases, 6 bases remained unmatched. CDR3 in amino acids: CASSSAQGAETQYF. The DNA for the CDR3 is TGCGCCAGCAGCTCTGCTCAGGGGGCGGAGACCCAGTACTTC.

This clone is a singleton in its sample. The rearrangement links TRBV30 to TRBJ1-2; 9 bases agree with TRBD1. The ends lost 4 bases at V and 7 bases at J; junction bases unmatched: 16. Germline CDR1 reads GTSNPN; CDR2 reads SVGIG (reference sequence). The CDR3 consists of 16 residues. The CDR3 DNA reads TGTGCCTGGACTCCTCCGGGACAGGGAACGAGGGGTGGCTACACCTTC. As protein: CAWTPPGQGTRGGYTF.

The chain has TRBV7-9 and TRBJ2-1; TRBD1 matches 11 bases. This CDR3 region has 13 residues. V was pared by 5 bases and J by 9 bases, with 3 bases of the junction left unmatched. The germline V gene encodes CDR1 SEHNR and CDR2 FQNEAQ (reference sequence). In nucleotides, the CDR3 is TGTGCCAGCAGCGGACAGGGGGCGAGTGAGCAGTTCTTC. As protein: CASSGQGASEQFF.

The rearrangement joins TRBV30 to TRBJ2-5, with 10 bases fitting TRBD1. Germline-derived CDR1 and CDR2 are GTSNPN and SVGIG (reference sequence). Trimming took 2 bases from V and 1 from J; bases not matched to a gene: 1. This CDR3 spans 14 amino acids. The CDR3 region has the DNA TGTGCCTGGAGTAGGACAGGGGGCCAAGAGACCCAGTACTTC. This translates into CAWSRTGGQETQYF.

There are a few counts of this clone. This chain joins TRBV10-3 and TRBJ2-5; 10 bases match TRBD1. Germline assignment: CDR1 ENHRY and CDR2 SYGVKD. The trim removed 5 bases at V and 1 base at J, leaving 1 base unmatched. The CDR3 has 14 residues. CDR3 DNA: TGTGCCATCAGTAGGGACAGGGGCCAAGAGACCCAGTACTTC. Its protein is CAISRDRGQETQYF.

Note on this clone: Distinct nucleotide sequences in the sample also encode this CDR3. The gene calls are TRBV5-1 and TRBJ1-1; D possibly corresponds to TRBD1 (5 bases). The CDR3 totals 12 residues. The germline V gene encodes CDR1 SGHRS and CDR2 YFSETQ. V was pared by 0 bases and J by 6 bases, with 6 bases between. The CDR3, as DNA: TGCGCCAGCAGCTTGGAAGGGGCTGAAGCTTTCTTT. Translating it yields CASSLEGAEAFF.

The CDR3 DNA is TGCGCCAGCAGCCCCCTACGCGGGGGTAATGGAAACACCATATATTTT. Protein: CASSPLRGGNGNTIYF. V is TRBV5-1 and J is TRBJ1-3; a weak D match, TRBD1 (5 bases). Per the germline V gene, CDR1 is SGHRS and CDR2 is YFSETQ. There are 16 residues in the CDR3. Trimming took off 4 bases at V and 3 bases at J, with 17 bases between the two ends.

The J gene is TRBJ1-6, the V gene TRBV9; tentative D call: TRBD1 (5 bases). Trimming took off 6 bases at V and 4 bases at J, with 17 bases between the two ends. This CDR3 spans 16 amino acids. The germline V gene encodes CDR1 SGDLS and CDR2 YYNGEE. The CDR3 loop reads CASTVTDRSYNSPLHF. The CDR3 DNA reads TGTGCCAGCACGGTGACAGACCGCTCGTATAATTCACCCCTCCACTTT.

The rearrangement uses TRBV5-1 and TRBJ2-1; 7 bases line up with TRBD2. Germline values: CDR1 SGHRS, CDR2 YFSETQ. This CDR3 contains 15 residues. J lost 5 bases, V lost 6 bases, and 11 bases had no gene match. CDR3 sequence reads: CASTFRGEVNNEQFF. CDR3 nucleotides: TGCGCCAGCACCTTTCGGGGGGAGGTCAACAATGAGCAGTTCTTC.

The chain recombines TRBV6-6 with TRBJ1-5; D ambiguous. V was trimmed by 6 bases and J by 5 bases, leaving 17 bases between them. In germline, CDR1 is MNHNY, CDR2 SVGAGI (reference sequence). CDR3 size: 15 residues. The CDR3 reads CASSPYDRQDQPQHF. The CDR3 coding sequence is TGTGCCAGCAGCCCTTATGATCGGCAGGATCAGCCCCAGCATTTT.